These T cell receptor beta chains were read from a single sample in a study of T-cell reconstitution after alpha-beta-depleted transplantation in children. TCRdb reprocessed the PCR reads via MiXCR and lists one record per CDR3 protein. The sample holds some 300,000 distinct CDR3 sequences; roughly 7.8% are singletons and the top ten take about 9.3%. This specimen consisted of peripheral blood, obtained 360 days after TCRalphabeta/CD19-depleted stem cell transplant. Receptor source: a female patient aged 2 to 10 who had a stem cell transplant for Fanconi anemia, so the T cells may come from the graft donor. The conserved cysteine and the conserved F or W are not part of the CDR3 here.

>TRBV5-1
ASTDREQETQY
>TRBV29-1
SVEGESPYEQY
>TRBV18
ASSPSGNTGELF
>TRBV11-2
ASSLRRGGTDTQY
>TRBV9
ASSAPTGAGETQY
>TRBV7-2
ASSLVGRGYEQY
>TRBV7-2
ASSLVASAGVNNEQF
>TRBV20-1
SASRFLNSYEQY
>TRBV18
ASSPLAVLSYNEQF
>TRBV20-1
SARWGAFSYEQY
>TRBV6-2/TRBV6-3
ASSYPEGDYSNQPQH
>TRBV7-9
ASSLSIAKNIQY
>TRBV12-3/TRBV12-4
ASSPDHRGGYGYT
>TRBV29-1
SVEDIRNEQY
>TRBV6-5
ASRVGETVELSPLH
>TRBV5-1
ASTPSGRTDTDTQY
>TRBV9
ASSVEGQAWTGELF
>TRBV4-3
ASSQDVARLGANVLT
>TRBV12-3/TRBV12-4
ASSSWTSGVARETQY
>TRBV25-1
ASSERASGRSEQY
>TRBV20-1
SARGWIFTGTYYNEQF
>TRBV28
ASSLRARAGNTIY
>TRBV20-1
SVRQREAKNIQY
>TRBV29-1
SVGGLEEKLF
>TRBV5-1
ASSLGPGPYEQY
>TRBV2
ASQQEGYTEAF
>TRBV15
ATSRDQGYYGYT
>TRBV12-3/TRBV12-4
ASSLGTSGGLQETQY
>TRBV13
ASSLGTGGVRTF
>TRBV18
ASSYPRGDTQY
>TRBV6-5
ASWGNEKLF
>TRBV12-3/TRBV12-4
ASSFSLSGETQY
>TRBV28
ASRGLRGTRGHTGELF
>TRBV10-3
AISDTGGSNQPQH
>TRBV7-8
ASSSRRFSKRDTQY
>TRBV5-6
ASSPGGVEAF
>TRBV29-1
SVEETVPGELF